This TCR beta chain comes out of a study of regulatory T cells in long-lasting Graves disease. This clonotype was seen ten or more times. The CDR3 sequence is 15 residues long. Per the germline V gene, CDR1 is KGHSH and CDR2 is LQKENI. Trimming cost V 8 bases and J 5 bases, with 18 bases left between them. Sequencing libraries for TCR beta were prepared with iRepertoire HTBI primers and Arm-PCR of CDR3 regions. TCRdb ran MiXCR on the multiplex PCR reads and lists one entry per CDR3 protein. The sample carries about 620,000 distinct CDR3 sequences, roughly 15% recorded once. Time point given: newly diagnosed GD, antithyroid drugs for less than 3 months. The authors made the TCR library using RNA they extracted from PBMCs. The same data also contributed to another study, on T cells in Graves' hyperthyroidism and ophthalmopathy.

Here the sequenced sample was peripheral blood mononuclear cells (PBMCs), taken at new diagnosis, from a patient treated with antithyroid drugs. The chain combines TRBV18 with TRBJ2-2, with D perhaps TRBD1 (6 bases). The source of this sequence is a woman under 40 with Graves disease. DNA of the CDR3: TGTGCCAGCAGCCCCCGGCAGGGGAATACCGGGGAGCTGTTTTTT. Translated: CASSPRQGNTGELFF.